One and the same sample provided the 32 T cell receptor beta chains below, sequenced in a study of control samples from healthy donors and cancer patients. The protocol was immunoSEQ multiplex PCR, while the TCRdb copy is restricted to in-frame clones and leaves out a portion. Here the sample spans approximately 97,000 clones, 70% to 90% being singletons. Specimen: blood. These receptors came from a man younger than 40 in good health.

J is TRBJ1-6 and V is TRBV20-1; D call uncertain. The CDR3 extends over 11 amino acids. Germline assignment: CDR1 DFQATT and CDR2 SNEGSKA (reference sequence). The V end lost 6 bases, the J end lost 9 bases, and 9 bases lay between the germline ends. CDR3: CSASRGSPLHF. The DNA of the CDR3 is TGCAGTGCCTCACGCGGTTCACCCCTCCACTTT.

V is TRBV21-1 and J is TRBJ2-7; the table's D call, TRBD1, has no DNA check behind it. TRBV21-1 is assigned pseudogene status. This CDR3 is 19 amino acids long. The CDR3 region is CASSKEGTGALAETYEQYF. DNA for the CDR3: TGTGCCAGCAGCAAAGAGGGGACAGGCGCCCTAGCGGAAACCTACGAGCAGTACTTC.

The V and J genes are TRBV5-6 and TRBJ1-2; 7 bases match TRBD1. The V gene end was trimmed by 0 bases and the J gene end by 5 bases; junction bases not matched to a gene: 4. Germline V gene lookup returns CDR1 SGHDT and CDR2 YYEEEE. The CDR3 has 14 residues. The CDR3 DNA reads TGTGCCAGCAGCTTGGGTGACAGGGAGTATGGCTACACCTTC. Translating it yields CASSLGDREYGYTF. The full variable domain, in which reference TRBV5-6 and TRBJ1-2 provide the parts outside the CDR3, is DAGVTQSPTHLIKTRGQQVTLRCSPKSGHDTVSWYQQALGQGPQFIFQYYEEEERQRGNFPDRFSGHQFPNYSSELNVNALLLGDSALYLCASSLGDREYGYTFGSGTRLTVV.

The rearrangement links TRBV5-1 to TRBJ2-5; D possibly uses TRBD1 or TRBD2 (6 bases each). Deletions cut 2 bases from V and 5 bases from J, with 16 bases between. This CDR3 contains 15 residues. Germline V gives CDR1 SGHRS, CDR2 YFSETQ. The DNA of the CDR3 is TGCGCCAGCAGCTTCGGGACACCGGAGGGGGAGACCCAGTACTTC. Translated: CASSFGTPEGETQYF. Full variable domain (outside the CDR3, taken from reference TRBV5-1 and TRBJ2-5): KAGVTQTPRYLIKTRGQQVTLSCSPISGHRSVSWYQQTPGQGLQFLFEYFSETQRNKGNFPGRFSGRQFSNSRSEMNVSTLELGDSALYLCASSFGTPEGETQYFGPGTRLLVL.

V gene TRBV12-3 or TRBV12-4 combines with J gene TRBJ1-5; D gene unclear. Trimming pared 2 bases from V and 10 bases from J, leaving 9 bases between. CDR3 length: 12 residues. The CDR3 DNA reads TGTGCCAGCAGTTTACCGGACTATCCCCAGCATTTT. Amino acids: CASSLPDYPQHF.

The chain has TRBV5-6 and TRBJ2-5; 7 nucleotides match TRBD1. The CDR3 is 14 residues long. Germline CDR1 is SGHDT and CDR2 is YYEEEE. V was clipped by 3 bases and J by 5 bases; unmatched bases: 7. CDR3 DNA sequence: TGTGCCAGCAGCTCGACAGGGTACGGGGAGACCCAGTACTTC. Its translation is CASSSTGYGETQYF.

This chain joins TRBV4-2 and TRBJ2-7, with D possibly being TRBD1 (6 bases). Germline values: CDR1 LGHNA, CDR2 YNFKEQ. V lost 1 base to trimming and J lost 7 bases, with 17 bases between them. The CDR3 has 15 amino acids. Here the CDR3 DNA reads TGTGCCAGCAGCCAAGTGAGTCAGGGGTTACGAGAGCAGTACTTC. This gives the protein CASSQVSQGLREQYF.

The rearrangement links TRBV5-1 to TRBJ1-1; the D gene is possibly TRBD1 (5 bases). V lost 4 bases and J lost 3, with 13 bases in between. Germline CDR1 and CDR2: SGHRS and YFSETQ. This CDR3 region has 14 residues. The CDR3 coding sequence is TGCGCCAGCAGCGGTGAGGGGCTTTACACTGAAGCTTTCTTT. The encoded protein is CASSGEGLYTEAFF. Full variable domain (missing parts from reference TRBV5-1 and TRBJ1-1): KAGVTQTPRYLIKTRGQQVTLSCSPISGHRSVSWYQQTPGQGLQFLFEYFSETQRNKGNFPGRFSGRQFSNSRSEMNVSTLELGDSALYLCASSGEGLYTEAFFGQGTRLTVV.

This clone occurred once. V usage is TRBV9 and J usage is TRBJ2-2; TRBD1 agrees at 10 bases. The CDR3 consists of 18 residues. CDR1 is SGDLS, CDR2 YYNGEE, per germline. Unmatched junction bases numbered 8, after V lost 3 bases and J lost 0 bases. Here the CDR3 DNA reads TGTGCCAGCAGCGGACAGGGGGCAAGGGGGGCGAACACCGGGGAGCTGTTTTTT. Translation gives CASSGQGARGANTGELFF.

The chain is built from TRBV2 and TRBJ2-4; 9 bases match TRBD1. CDR1 is SNHLY and CDR2 is FYNNEI in the germline V gene. V trimming: 7 bases; J trimming: 8 bases; junction bases outside the gene matches: 6. The CDR3 length is 13 residues. The CDR3 spells CASTPDRGDIQYF. CDR3 DNA: TGTGCCAGCACCCCGGACAGGGGAGACATTCAGTACTTC.

The chain couples TRBV14 to TRBJ2-1; maybe TRBD1 (5 bases). The CDR3 extends over 13 amino acids. From germline, CDR1 is SGHDN and CDR2 FVKESK. V lost 5 bases and J 13 bases, leaving 18 bases between the germline ends. CDR3 in DNA: TGTGCCAGCAGCTTCCAGGTTACAGGTACTCAGTTCTTC. Translating it yields CASSFQVTGTQFF.

The V gene is TRBV30, the J gene TRBJ1-1; 7 bases fit TRBD1. This CDR3 has 13 residues. V lost 2 bases and J lost 5; bases outside the gene matches: 5. Germline values: CDR1 GTSNPN, CDR2 SVGIG (reference sequence). CDR3 bases: TGTGCCTGGAGTTCGACAGGGCAAACTGAAGCTTTCTTT. Its translation: CAWSSTGQTEAFF.

The J gene is TRBJ2-3, the V gene TRBV11-2, with 8 positions matching TRBD2. Germline CDR1 reads SGHAT; CDR2 reads FQNNGV. V was pared by 7 bases and J by 0 bases, with 6 bases of the junction left unmatched. The CDR3 covers 15 residues. Here the CDR3 DNA reads TGTGCCAGCAACCACGGGGGGGGAAGCACAGATACGCAGTATTTT. Translation: CASNHGGGSTDTQYF. The full variable domain, its missing parts supplied by reference TRBV11-2 and TRBJ2-3, is EAGVAQSPRYKIIEKRQSVAFWCNPISGHATLYWYQQILGQGPKLLIQFQNNGVVDDSQLPKDRFSAERLKGVDSTLKIQPAKLEDSAVYLCASNHGGGSTDTQYFGPGTRLTVL.

CDR3 protein: CASSLGSGRPGNQPQHF. Here the CDR3 DNA reads TGTGCCAGCAGTTTAGGGTCGGGCCGACCAGGCAATCAGCCCCAGCATTTT. The chain employs TRBV27 and TRBJ1-5; D gene uncertain. CDR3 length: 17 residues. Germline CDR1 is MNHEY and CDR2 is SMNVEV (reference sequence). V was pared by 2 bases and J by 2 bases, with 16 bases between.

The chain couples TRBV28 to TRBJ2-3; D gene unclear. The CDR3 spans 14 residues. The germline CDR1 and CDR2 sequences are MDHEN and SYDVKM. Deletions cut 6 bases from V and 2 bases from J, with 12 bases between. Written as DNA, the CDR3 is TGTGCCAGCAGACCTCCCGGTGACACAGATACGCAGTATTTT. This sequence encodes CASRPPGDTDTQYF.

This clone was seen a few times. The chain uses TRBV18 and TRBJ2-7; the D gene is possibly TRBD2 (6 bases). Germline V gene lookup returns CDR1 KGHSH and CDR2 LQKENI. V was shortened by 3 bases and J by 0 bases, with 18 bases between the two germline ends. CDR3 length: 17 amino acids. CDR3 sequence reads: CASSPPAGSASSYEQYF. CDR3 sequence (DNA): TGTGCCAGCTCACCCCCGGCGGGGAGCGCTAGCTCCTACGAGCAGTACTTC.

The chain employs TRBV19 and TRBJ2-1; 8 bases align to TRBD2. This CDR3 is 15 amino acids long. The germline V gene encodes CDR1 LNHDA and CDR2 SQIVND (reference sequence). The trim removed 5 bases at V and 6 bases at J, leaving 9 bases unmatched. CDR3 nucleotide sequence: TGTGCCAGTAGTTCGAGCGGGGGACCGTGCAATGAGCAGTTCTTC. Translated, it gives CASSSSGGPCNEQFF.

The chain couples TRBV5-4 to TRBJ2-2, with 8 positions matching TRBD1. V shed 3 bases and J 4 bases; nucleotides not matched to a gene: 8. The CDR3 spans 16 residues. CDR1 is SGHNT and CDR2 is YYREEE in the germline V gene (reference sequence). The CDR3 here is CASSSRQGSGTGELFF. The CDR3 DNA follows: TGTGCCAGCAGCTCAAGACAGGGGTCGGGCACCGGGGAGCTGTTTTTT.

The chain couples TRBV4-2 to TRBJ2-1; D not resolved. Germline V gene data show CDR1 as LGHNA and CDR2 as YNFKEQ. V was trimmed by 1 base and J by 7 bases, leaving 2 bases between them. CDR3 length: 11 residues. Written as DNA, the CDR3 is TGTGCCAGCAGCCAAGCTAATGAGCAGTTCTTC. It translates to CASSQANEQFF.

V gene TRBV10-1 combines with J gene TRBJ1-2; TRBD1 might be the D (5 bases). CDR3 length: 12 amino acids. The germline V gene encodes CDR1 WNHNN and CDR2 SYGVQD (reference sequence). Trimming shortened V by 11 bases and J by 4 bases, and 14 bases separated the two germline ends. Written as DNA, the CDR3 is TGCGCCCGGCAGGGACTAATCTATGGCTACACCTTC. Its protein is CARQGLIYGYTF.

Only a few counts were recorded for this clone. The V gene is TRBV2, the J gene TRBJ2-7; D tentatively fits TRBD1 or TRBD2 (5 bases each). Trimming shortened V by 0 bases and J by 6 bases, and 12 bases separated the two germline ends. Germline CDR1 is SNHLY and CDR2 is FYNNEI. The CDR3 has 14 residues. CDR3 bases: TGTGCCAGCAGTGAAGCCCTCGGGACCGGCGAGCAGTACTTC. It codes for CASSEALGTGEQYF.

In the case of this clone: This sample includes further DNA sequences coding for the same CDR3. The chain combines TRBV5-1 with TRBJ1-1; perhaps TRBD1 as D (5 bases). This CDR3 has 14 amino acids. Looked up from germline, CDR1 is SGHRS and CDR2 is YFSETQ. The V and J ends lost 0 bases and 0 bases respectively, with 6 bases between them. As DNA, the CDR3 is TGCGCCAGCAGCTTGGGACAGATGAACACTGAAGCTTTCTTT. This translates into CASSLGQMNTEAFF.

This clone has just one count. This sequence joins TRBV23-1 and TRBJ1-5, with D perhaps matching TRBD1 (5 bases). TRBV23-1 is labeled an ORF, and its function is uncertain. The CDR3 length is 15 residues. V was pared by 6 bases and J by 1 base, with 13 bases between. The CDR3 DNA sequence: TGCGCCAGCAGCCCGATTAACAGGAGCAATCAGCCCCAGCATTTT. Its translation: CASSPINRSNQPQHF.

The J gene is TRBJ2-1, the V gene TRBV7-3, with 10 positions matching TRBD2. Germline loops: CDR1 SGHTA, CDR2 FQGTGA. CDR3 size: 15 residues. The V gene end was trimmed by 6 bases and the J gene end by 3 bases; junction bases not matched to a gene: 5. The CDR3 DNA reads TGTGCCAGCAGTCCAGGGACTAGCGACTACAATGAGCAGTTCTTC. Its protein is CASSPGTSDYNEQFF.

This chain connects TRBV10-2 to TRBJ1-1; perhaps TRBD1 as D (6 bases). The CDR3 runs to 13 residues. V was shortened by 8 bases and J by 1 base, with 11 bases between the two germline ends. Germline CDR1 is WSHSY and CDR2 is SAAADI. The CDR3 loop is CASRTAANTEAFF. In DNA form, the CDR3 reads TGCGCCAGCCGGACAGCAGCGAACACTGAAGCTTTCTTT.

The chain carries TRBV27 and TRBJ2-4; 8 nucleotides agree with TRBD1. The CDR3 length is 17 residues. Trimming at V came to 6 bases and at J to 7 bases, leaving 17 bases not matched to a gene. Looked up from germline, CDR1 is MNHEY and CDR2 is SMNVEV (reference sequence). The CDR3, as DNA: TGTGCCAGCAGCCCCGGACAGGGTAAAATGTTAGGGAACATTCAGTACTTC. Translated, it gives CASSPGQGKMLGNIQYF.

The chain combines TRBV6-4 with TRBJ1-6, with TRBD1 matching over 10 bases. Germline V CDR1 and CDR2: MRHNA, SNTAGT. V lost 5 bases, J lost 8 bases, and 6 bases stayed unmatched. The CDR3 is 15 amino acids. CDR3 bases: TGTGCCAGCAGTCCATCCGGGACAGGGGATTCACCCCTCCACTTT. It specifies CASSPSGTGDSPLHF.

In its sample, this clone was seen a few times. This chain links TRBV5-5 with TRBJ1-2; D uncertain. Germline-derived CDR1 and CDR2 are SGHKS and YYEKEE (reference sequence). The CDR3 runs to 12 residues. V gave up 0 bases and J gave up 4 bases, with 4 bases separating them. The CDR3 nucleotides read TGTGCCAGCAGCTTGGATCGCTATGGCTACACCTTC. This translates into CASSLDRYGYTF. The variable domain in full, with the rest retrieved from reference TRBV5-5 and TRBJ1-2, is DAGVTQSPTHLIKTRGQQVTLRCSPISGHKSVSWYQQVLGQGPQFIFQYYEKEERGRGNFPDRFSARQFPNYSSELNVNALLLGDSALYLCASSLDRYGYTFGSGTRLTVV.

This rearrangement joins TRBV15 to TRBJ1-6; D call uncertain. V was trimmed by 5 bases and J by 6 bases, leaving 11 bases between them. Germline loops: CDR1 LNHNV, CDR2 YYDKDF (reference sequence). This CDR3 comprises 14 residues. Written as DNA, the CDR3 is TGTGCCACCAGCCGTGGAGAGGTTAATTCACCCCTCCACTTT. Its translation: CATSRGEVNSPLHF.

This rearrangement joins TRBV10-1 to TRBJ2-1, with a weak D call TRBD2 (5 bases). V lost 1 base and J 0 bases, leaving 7 bases between the germline ends. This CDR3 is 15 amino acids long. The V gene's germline CDR1 is WNHNN and CDR2 SYGVQD (reference sequence). CDR3 protein: CASSELGSSYNEQFF. Here the CDR3 DNA reads TGCGCCAGCAGTGAGTTAGGGAGCTCCTACAATGAGCAGTTCTTC.

The chain couples TRBV4-2 to TRBJ1-2; no firm D call. Germline loops: CDR1 LGHNA, CDR2 YNFKEQ. V gave up 6 bases and J gave up 1 base, with 18 bases separating them. The CDR3 is made up of 16 amino acids. The CDR3, as DNA: TGTGCCAGCAGTCAACAGTCCGATCGGGTTAACTATGGCTACACCTTC. This translates into CASSQQSDRVNYGYTF.

The chain is built from TRBV7-8 and TRBJ1-5, with a weak D call TRBD1 (6 bases). This CDR3 is 17 amino acids long. Germline CDR1 reads SGHVS; CDR2 reads FQNEAQ. V shed 1 base and J shed 0 bases, with 13 bases lying between them. This CDR3 reads CASSLGAGDYSNQPQHF. In DNA form, the CDR3 reads TGTGCCAGCAGCTTAGGGGCAGGGGATTATAGCAATCAGCCCCAGCATTTT.